A single sample gave rise to the 18 T cell receptor beta chains below, sequenced in a study of blood T cells in healthy people across ages. It was with a sample-barcoded 5' primer and a J-beta primer mix that a second PCR of roughly 7 to 12 cycles was run. In TCRdb, the 5' RACE reads were re-called with MiXCR into one record per CDR3 protein. The table records approximately 2,000,000 distinct CDR3 sequences, around 42% of them present only once. The sequencing sample was made of blood. Receptors originate from a human donor in good health.

A single count supports this clonotype. One end of the junction varies from germline; a read error may be responsible. V and J are TRBV12-3 or TRBV12-4 and TRBJ2-7; no reliable D call. This CDR3 is 16 amino acids long. This chain's CDR3 is CASGLEVGVRGSEQYF. DNA of the CDR3: TGTGCCAGCGGTTTAGAGGTTGGAGTGCGAGGATCCGAGCAGTACTTC.

The chain is built from TRBV6-1 and TRBJ1-5; D ambiguous. Between the trimmed V and J ends, which lost 2 bases and 0 bases, there was a span of 32 bases. The CDR3 spans 23 residues. CDR1 is MNHNS, CDR2 SASEGT, per germline. The CDR3: CASSEPWLAGDLTIKYSNQPQHF. DNA of the CDR3: TGTGCCAGCAGTGAACCCTGGCTCGCGGGAGACCTAACCATTAAATATAGCAATCAGCCCCAGCATTTT.

This clonotype appeared a few times. The chain combines TRBV5-5 with TRBJ2-7; no clear D. V lost 1 base to trimming and J lost 6 bases, with 11 bases between them. Germline assignment: CDR1 SGHKS and CDR2 YYEKEE (reference sequence). The CDR3 covers 13 residues. Here the CDR3 reads CASSLRLEIEQYF. In DNA form, the CDR3 reads TGTGCCAGCAGCTTGAGGTTGGAGATCGAGCAGTACTTC.

This clonotype was picked up a small number of times. V and J are TRBV4-3 and TRBJ2-7; D is unclear. This CDR3 is built from 15 residues. V shed 10 bases and J shed 2 bases, with 21 bases lying between them. The germline gives CDR1 LGHNA, CDR2 YSLEER. In DNA, the CDR3 is TGCGCCACCTCCCTAACCTTCGACACCACCTACGAGCAGTACTTC. Amino acids: CATSLTFDTTYEQYF.

V gene TRBV30 combines with J gene TRBJ2-4; D perhaps matches TRBD2 (5 bases). This CDR3 comprises 13 residues. Germline CDR1 GTSNPN, CDR2 SVGIG (reference sequence). Trimming took 2 bases from V and 5 from J, leaving 10 bases between them. CDR3 amino acids: CAWSRGWQNIQYF. The CDR3, as DNA: TGTGCCTGGAGTCGAGGGTGGCAAAACATTCAGTACTTC.

V gene TRBV24-1 combines with J gene TRBJ2-3, with D hard to call. Germline values: CDR1 KGHDR, CDR2 SFDVKD. The CDR3 length is 15 residues. The V and J ends lost 5 bases and 6 bases respectively, with 17 bases between them. The CDR3 loop reads CATSGFTGLRDTQYF. CDR3 DNA sequence: TGTGCCACCAGTGGATTTACGGGTCTGCGGGATACGCAGTATTTT.

The rearrangement links TRBV7-2 to TRBJ1-5; no clear D gene. The CDR3 consists of 13 residues. Germline V gene data show CDR1 as SGHTA and CDR2 as FQGNSA. Trimming shortened V by 3 bases and J by 5 bases, and 8 bases separated the two germline ends. Here the CDR3 DNA reads TGTGCCAGCAGCTTTACGAACGATCAGCCCCAGCATTTT. It is translated as CASSFTNDQPQHF.

This clonotype has just a few counts. The V call is TRBV28, the J call TRBJ2-5, with a tentative D call TRBD2 (6 bases). Trimming stripped 6 bases from V and 0 bases from J, with 20 bases between. The V gene's germline CDR1 is MDHEN and CDR2 SYDVKM. This CDR3 is 17 amino acids long. CDR3 residues: CASRKNRLGTYQETQYF. CDR3 bases: TGTGCCAGCAGAAAAAATCGACTGGGGACTTACCAAGAGACCCAGTACTTC.

DNA for the CDR3: TGCAGTGCTGTCAGGGAAGAGACCCAGTTCTTC. This translates into CSAVREETQFF. The chain joins TRBV20-1 to TRBJ2-1; D might be TRBD1 (5 bases). The CDR3 is 11 residues long. CDR1 DFQATT and CDR2 SNEGSKA come from the germline V gene (reference sequence). Trimming took off 5 bases at V and 13 bases at J, with 15 bases between the two ends.

The rearrangement joins TRBV5-1 to TRBJ2-3; tentatively, D is TRBD1 or TRBD2 (5 bases each). Germline V CDR1 and CDR2: SGHRS, YFSETQ. Trimming removed 4 bases from V and 1 base from J, with 16 bases in between. CDR3 size: 16 residues. CDR3 in amino acids: CASSPGRGRGTDTQYF. The CDR3 bases are TGCGCCAGCAGCCCGGGACGGGGTCGGGGCACAGATACGCAGTATTTT.

This clonotype has at least ten counts. This sequence joins TRBV28 and TRBJ1-2; a possible D gene is TRBD1 (6 bases). Trimming removed 6 bases from V and 5 bases from J, with 16 bases in between. The length of the CDR3 is 14 residues. CDR1 and CDR2 from the germline V gene are MDHEN and SYDVKM. The CDR3 sequence is CASSPQGSGYGYTF. CDR3 DNA: TGTGCCAGCAGCCCACAGGGAAGTGGTTATGGCTACACCTTC.

The gene calls are TRBV6-1 and TRBJ2-5; 8 bases are shared with TRBD2. The CDR3 is made up of 15 amino acids. Per the germline V gene, CDR1 is MNHNS and CDR2 is SASEGT. With V trimmed by 2 bases and J by 5 bases, 7 bases remained unmatched. CDR3: CASSEQGGGFETQYF. As DNA, the CDR3 is TGTGCCAGCAGTGAACAGGGCGGGGGGTTCGAGACCCAGTACTTC.

This clonotype was counted only a few times. J is TRBJ2-7 and V is TRBV4-3, with D perhaps TRBD1 (5 bases). Germline V CDR1 and CDR2: LGHNA, YSLEER. The CDR3 totals 14 residues. The V gene lost 4 bases and the J gene lost 0 bases, with 10 bases spanning the gap. The DNA for the CDR3 is TGCGCCAGCAGCCTCCTGACAGACTCCTACGAGCAGTACTTC. Protein: CASSLLTDSYEQYF.

The chain recombines TRBV20-1 with TRBJ2-1, with 7 bases matching TRBD2. There are 14 residues in the CDR3. CDR1 and CDR2 from the germline V gene are DFQATT and SNEGSKA (reference sequence). The V segment lost 2 bases and the J segment 5 bases; nucleotides outside the gene matches: 6. For the CDR3, the DNA is TGCAGTGCTAGAATGGCGGGGGTAAACAATGAGCAGTTCTTC. As protein: CSARMAGVNNEQFF.

There are a few counts of this clonotype. The chain uses TRBV6-2 or TRBV6-3 and TRBJ2-4; weak D call: TRBD2 (5 bases). CDR3 size: 14 residues. Per germline, CDR1 MNHEY and CDR2 SVGEGT. V lost 0 bases to trimming and J lost 13 bases, with 16 bases between them. DNA for the CDR3: TGTGCCAGCAGTTACTCGATGGGGTTGGGAGAGCAGTACTTC. It translates to CASSYSMGLGEQYF.

The chain joins TRBV7-2 to TRBJ2-7; D not resolved. Germline assignment: CDR1 SGHTA and CDR2 FQGNSA. V lost 3 bases to trimming and J lost 2 bases, with 14 bases between them. The CDR3 spans 15 residues. The CDR3 DNA sequence: TGTGCCAGCAGCTTGGCATCGGGCAGGACCTACGAGCAGTACTTC. This codes for CASSLASGRTYEQYF.

In this sample, this clonotype turned up a few times. This chain joins TRBV5-6 and TRBJ1-2; the D gene is possibly TRBD1 (6 bases). Trimming left V 1 base short and J 12 bases short, with 13 bases between. The V gene's germline CDR1 is SGHDT and CDR2 YYEEEE. The CDR3 covers 12 residues. The CDR3, as DNA: TGTGCCAGCAGCTTGCCAGGCAGGGGCGACACCTTC. Protein product: CASSLPGRGDTF. The whole variable domain, remainder taken from reference TRBV5-6 and TRBJ1-2, is DAGVTQSPTHLIKTRGQQVTLRCSPKSGHDTVSWYQQALGQGPQFIFQYYEEEERQRGNFPDRFSGHQFPNYSSELNVNALLLGDSALYLCASSLPGRGDTFGSGTRLTVV.

The table lists this clonotype with a few counts. The rearrangement links TRBV6-1 to TRBJ2-7; a weak D match, TRBD1 (6 bases). The CDR3 extends over 13 amino acids. The germline CDR1 and CDR2 sequences are MNHNS and SASEGT. Trimming took 10 bases from V and 0 from J, leaving 13 bases between them. Here the CDR3 DNA reads TGTGCCACTCAGACAGGTTACTCCTACGAGCAGTACTTC. As protein: CATQTGYSYEQYF.